Listed here are 23 T cell receptor beta chains from one sample, sequenced in a study of T cells in Graves' hyperthyroidism and ophthalmopathy (dated by TCRdb to 2018 to 2020). Receptor libraries were prepared by multiplex PCR. Sequencing relied on an Illumina HiSeq 2000. The TCR beta CDR3 regions were amplified from RNA transcripts. The TCR CDR3 was subjected to a first round of RT-PCR using the HTBI primer set and the Qiagen OneStep RT-PCR kit. TCRdb reworked the public reads: Q25 trimming with fastp, MiXCR clone assembly, productive beta chains retained. Rows are combined by CDR3 protein, so each entry shows the most common genes and DNA. For this sample the table gives more than 500,000 distinct CDR3 sequences, of which around 50% were detected only once. The top ten clones comprise about 40% of the sample. The sequencing input was peripheral blood or thyroid tissue (not recorded which). Every receptor here comes from an adult woman with Graves' disease, either hyperthyroidism or ophthalmopathy (not recorded which).

The chain combines TRBV12-3 or TRBV12-4 with TRBJ1-1; 9 bases are a match to TRBD1. V gave up 5 bases and J gave up 5 bases; unmatched junction bases: 12. The CDR3 is 16 amino acids. As DNA, the CDR3 is TGTGCCAGCAGTGGCCGGGACAGGGACGGGCGGACTGAAGCTTTCTTT. This sequence encodes CASSGRDRDGRTEAFF.

DNA for the CDR3: TGTGCCAGCAGCTTAGCGGTATCCGGAGTAGGGGATGGCTACACCTTC. Translated, it gives CASSLAVSGVGDGYTF. The chain links TRBV7-2 to TRBJ1-2; a possible D gene is TRBD1 (5 bases). Germline-derived CDR1 and CDR2 are SGHTA and FQGNSA. The CDR3 covers 16 residues. Trimming took off 0 bases at V and 6 bases at J, with 17 bases between the two ends. Using reference TRBV7-2 and TRBJ1-2 for the parts outside the CDR3, the full variable domain is GAGVSQSPSNKVTEKGKDVELRCDPISGHTALYWYRQSLGQGLEFLIYFQGNSAPDKSGLPSDRFSAERTGGSVSTLTIQRTQQEDSAVYLCASSLAVSGVGDGYTFGSGTRLTVV.

The chain joins TRBV3-1 to TRBJ1-2; D remains ambiguous. Trimming removed 1 base from V and 0 bases from J, with 9 bases in between. Germline assignment: CDR1 LGHDT and CDR2 YNNKEL (reference sequence). This CDR3 is built from 15 residues. The CDR3 loop reads CASSQALIANYGYTF. DNA of the CDR3: TGTGCCAGCAGCCAAGCCCTCATCGCTAACTATGGCTACACCTTC. The variable domain in full, completed from reference TRBV3-1 and TRBJ1-2, reads DTAVSQTPKYLVTQMGNDKSIKCEQNLGHDTMYWYKQDSKKFLKIMFSYNNKELIINETVPNRFSPKSPDKAHLNLHINSLELGDSAVYFCASSQALIANYGYTFGSGTRLTVV.

For the CDR3, the DNA is TGTGCCAGCAGTGATACCCAACAGGGGGCTAATGAAAAACTGTTTTTT. Translated, it gives CASSDTQQGANEKLFF. The chain recombines TRBV25-1 with TRBJ1-4; 8 nucleotides agree with TRBD1. The trim removed 3 bases at V and 3 bases at J, leaving 6 bases unmatched. Germline-derived CDR1 and CDR2 are MGHDK and SYGVNS. The CDR3 runs to 16 residues.

This clonotype was found many times. The chain links TRBV11-3 to TRBJ2-2; D remains ambiguous. This CDR3 comprises 13 residues. Germline V CDR1 and CDR2: SGHNT, YENEEA. The V gene lost 5 bases and the J gene lost 4 bases, with 8 bases spanning the gap. CDR3 DNA: TGTGCCAGCAGCCCCGGAATCACCGGGGAGCTGTTTTTT. It encodes CASSPGITGELFF.

This clonotype was seen only a few times. The chain uses TRBV10-3 and TRBJ1-2; D not resolved. Germline V CDR1 and CDR2: ENHRY, SYGVKD. The CDR3 is 13 amino acids. The V end lost 0 bases, the J end lost 8 bases, and 10 bases lay between the germline ends. The CDR3 spells CAISESEPGGYTF. The DNA of the CDR3 is TGTGCCATCAGTGAGTCGGAACCCGGGGGCTACACCTTC.

V and J are TRBV5-1 and TRBJ1-1, with D possibly being TRBD1 (5 bases). Germline loops: CDR1 SGHRS, CDR2 YFSETQ. The CDR3 length is 13 residues. V lost 3 bases and J lost 8, with 14 bases in between. The CDR3 loop reads CASSSQGLAEAFF. DNA of the CDR3: TGCGCCAGCAGCTCCCAGGGACTAGCGGAAGCTTTCTTT. Variable domain in full (rest from reference TRBV5-1 and TRBJ1-1): KAGVTQTPRYLIKTRGQQVTLSCSPISGHRSVSWYQQTPGQGLQFLFEYFSETQRNKGNFPGRFSGRQFSNSRSEMNVSTLELGDSALYLCASSSQGLAEAFFGQGTRLTVV.

The chain employs TRBV11-2 and TRBJ1-1, with D tentatively TRBD1 (5 bases). This CDR3 contains 15 residues. Germline CDR1 SGHAT, CDR2 FQNNGV. Trimming cost V 5 bases and J 2 bases, with 15 bases left between them. The CDR3 DNA sequence: TGTGCCAGCAGCGCCAACCGGGACGAAAACACTGAAGCTTTCTTT. It is translated as CASSANRDENTEAFF.

This clonotype has at least ten counts. The chain links TRBV10-3 to TRBJ1-3; D gene ambiguous. V was pared by 1 base and J by 0 bases, with 10 bases between. The V gene's germline CDR1 is ENHRY and CDR2 SYGVKD. The CDR3 length is 16 residues. The CDR3 protein is CAISEYTDVSGNTIYF. CDR3 DNA: TGTGCCATCAGTGAGTATACAGACGTCTCTGGAAACACCATATATTTT.

In its sample, this clonotype was seen many times. The chain carries TRBV6-5 and TRBJ1-1; D not resolved. The CDR3 is 13 amino acids. Trimming left V 0 bases short and J 0 bases short, with 2 bases between. The V gene's germline CDR1 is MNHEY and CDR2 SVGAGI. CDR3 coding DNA: TGTGCCAGCAGTTACTCTCTGAACACTGAAGCTTTCTTT. Protein sequence: CASSYSLNTEAFF.

The chain combines TRBV7-9 with TRBJ1-2, with D unclear. The CDR3 has 11 residues. Germline V gives CDR1 SEHNR, CDR2 FQNEAQ (reference sequence). The ends were cut back, 3 bases at V and 8 bases at J, with 7 bases in the middle. The CDR3 region has the DNA TGTGCCAGCAGCTTCACTGGGGGCTACACCTTC. Its protein product is CASSFTGGYTF. The full variable domain, in which reference TRBV7-9 and TRBJ1-2 provide the parts outside the CDR3, is DTGVSQNPRHKITKRGQNVTFRCDPISEHNRLYWYRQTLGQGPEFLTYFQNEAQLEKSRLLSDRFSAERPKGSFSTLEIQRTEQGDSAMYLCASSFTGGYTFGSGTRLTVV.

The chain's CDR3 is CASSLGPGPIYEQYF. DNA for the CDR3: TGTGCCAGCAGCTTGGGGCCAGGACCCATCTACGAGCAGTACTTC. V is TRBV11-2 and J is TRBJ2-7; tentative D call: TRBD1 (5 bases). Trimming removed 3 bases from V and 3 bases from J, with 15 bases in between. Germline V gene sequence: CDR1 SGHAT, CDR2 FQNNGV. The CDR3 has 15 residues.

This clonotype showed up many times. CDR3 in DNA: TGTGCCAGCAGCTCAGAGCGAGTTTATGGCTACACCTTC. Encoded protein: CASSSERVYGYTF. The chain employs TRBV7-2 and TRBJ1-2; D gene ambiguous. CDR1 is SGHTA and CDR2 is FQGNSA in the germline V gene. Trimming cost V 4 bases and J 5 bases, with 11 bases left between them. The length of the CDR3 is 13 residues.

This clonotype was recorded a few times. The chain couples TRBV15 to TRBJ2-5; 7 nucleotides match TRBD1. The CDR3 loop spans 14 amino acids. Looked up from germline, CDR1 is LNHNV and CDR2 is YYDKDF (reference sequence). The junction had 2 bases not matched to a gene; V was cut back by 3 bases and J by 1 base. The CDR3 is CATSRGQPQETQYF. The CDR3 nucleotides are TGTGCCACCAGCAGGGGACAGCCCCAAGAGACCCAGTACTTC.

This clonotype was observed at least ten times. The gene calls are TRBV29-1 and TRBJ1-1; D remains ambiguous. The germline CDR1 and CDR2 sequences are SQVTM and ANQGSEA. V lost 5 bases and J 6 bases, leaving 10 bases between the germline ends. The CDR3 loop spans 11 amino acids. This chain's CDR3 is CSVLDIPEAFF. The DNA for the CDR3 is TGCAGCGTTCTGGATATACCTGAAGCTTTCTTT.

This clonotype was picked up many times. The V call is TRBV6-5, the J call TRBJ1-1; 10 bases fit TRBD1. The CDR3 length is 15 residues. J was trimmed by 5 bases and V by 5 bases; bases with no gene match: 8. The germline CDR1 and CDR2 sequences are MNHEY and SVGAGI. CDR3 loop: CASSPGQGRWTEAFF. CDR3 sequence (DNA): TGTGCCAGCAGTCCGGGACAGGGGAGATGGACTGAAGCTTTCTTT.

The rearrangement joins TRBV9 to TRBJ1-6; D may be TRBD1 (5 bases). Trimming removed 0 bases from V and 9 bases from J, with 13 bases in between. The CDR3 is made up of 15 amino acids. Germline V gives CDR1 SGDLS, CDR2 YYNGEE. CDR3 region: CASSVVEGPSSPLHF. The CDR3, as DNA: TGTGCCAGCAGCGTAGTGGAGGGACCTAGTTCACCCCTCCACTTT.

The chain uses TRBV9 and TRBJ1-2; tentatively, D is TRBD1 (5 bases). V lost 4 bases and J 5 bases, leaving 18 bases between the germline ends. From germline, CDR1 is SGDLS and CDR2 YYNGEE. This CDR3 region has 15 residues. The CDR3 loop reads CASSQDVRRGYGYTF. The CDR3 region has the DNA TGTGCCAGCAGCCAAGATGTGAGGAGGGGTTATGGCTACACCTTC.

This clonotype has at least ten counts. The V and J genes are TRBV27 and TRBJ1-5; D possibly corresponds to TRBD1 (5 bases). The V end was cut by 5 bases, the J end by 0 bases, with 17 bases between. CDR1 MNHEY and CDR2 SMNVEV come from the germline V gene (reference sequence). The length of the CDR3 is 17 residues. CDR3 residues: CASSRSSGHNSNQPQHF. The CDR3 DNA sequence: TGTGCCAGCAGTCGCTCGTCAGGACATAATAGCAATCAGCCCCAGCATTTT.

The V call is TRBV6-2 or TRBV6-3, the J call TRBJ2-7; D is perhaps TRBD2 (5 bases). The ends were cut back, 7 bases at V and 3 bases at J, with 10 bases in the middle. Looked up from germline, CDR1 is MNHEY and CDR2 is SVGEGT. The CDR3 has 12 amino acids. The DNA for the CDR3 is TGTGCCAGCACCGACGGGGACTACGAGCAGTACTTC. Translation: CASTDGDYEQYF.

This clonotype was detected only a few times. The genes are TRBV20-1 and TRBJ1-2; possible D gene TRBD1, 5 bases. Per the germline V gene, CDR1 is DFQATT and CDR2 is SNEGSKA (reference sequence). The CDR3 is 13 residues long. Trimming shortened V by 3 bases and J by 6 bases, and 14 bases separated the two germline ends. CDR3 DNA: TGCAGTGCTAGGGCCGCCGGGGACGATGGCTACACCTTC. This codes for CSARAAGDDGYTF.

The J gene is TRBJ1-5, the V gene TRBV15, with D maybe TRBD1 (5 bases). The V end lost 1 base, the J end lost 4 bases, and 11 bases lay between the germline ends. The CDR3 runs 15 residues. Germline values: CDR1 LNHNV, CDR2 YYDKDF (reference sequence). Here the CDR3 reads CATSRAPGGNQPQHF. CDR3 nucleotide sequence: TGTGCCACCAGCAGAGCCCCGGGGGGGAATCAGCCCCAGCATTTT. The full variable domain, completed using reference TRBV15 and TRBJ1-5, is DAMVIQNPRYQVTQFGKPVTLSCSQTLNHNVMYWYQQKSSQAPKLLFHYYDKDFNNEADTPDNFQSRRPNTSFCFLDIRSPGLGDTAMYLCATSRAPGGNQPQHFGDGTRLSIL.

This clonotype was detected ten times or more. This chain links TRBV29-1 with TRBJ1-3; TRBD1 matches at 8 bases. CDR1 and CDR2 (germline): SQVTM, ANQGSEA. This CDR3 spans 14 amino acids. Trimming removed 5 bases from V and 0 bases from J; junction bases left unmatched: 3. CDR3 nucleotides: TGCAGCGTTTGGACAGGGAGCTCTGGAAACACCATATATTTT. It translates to CSVWTGSSGNTIYF.